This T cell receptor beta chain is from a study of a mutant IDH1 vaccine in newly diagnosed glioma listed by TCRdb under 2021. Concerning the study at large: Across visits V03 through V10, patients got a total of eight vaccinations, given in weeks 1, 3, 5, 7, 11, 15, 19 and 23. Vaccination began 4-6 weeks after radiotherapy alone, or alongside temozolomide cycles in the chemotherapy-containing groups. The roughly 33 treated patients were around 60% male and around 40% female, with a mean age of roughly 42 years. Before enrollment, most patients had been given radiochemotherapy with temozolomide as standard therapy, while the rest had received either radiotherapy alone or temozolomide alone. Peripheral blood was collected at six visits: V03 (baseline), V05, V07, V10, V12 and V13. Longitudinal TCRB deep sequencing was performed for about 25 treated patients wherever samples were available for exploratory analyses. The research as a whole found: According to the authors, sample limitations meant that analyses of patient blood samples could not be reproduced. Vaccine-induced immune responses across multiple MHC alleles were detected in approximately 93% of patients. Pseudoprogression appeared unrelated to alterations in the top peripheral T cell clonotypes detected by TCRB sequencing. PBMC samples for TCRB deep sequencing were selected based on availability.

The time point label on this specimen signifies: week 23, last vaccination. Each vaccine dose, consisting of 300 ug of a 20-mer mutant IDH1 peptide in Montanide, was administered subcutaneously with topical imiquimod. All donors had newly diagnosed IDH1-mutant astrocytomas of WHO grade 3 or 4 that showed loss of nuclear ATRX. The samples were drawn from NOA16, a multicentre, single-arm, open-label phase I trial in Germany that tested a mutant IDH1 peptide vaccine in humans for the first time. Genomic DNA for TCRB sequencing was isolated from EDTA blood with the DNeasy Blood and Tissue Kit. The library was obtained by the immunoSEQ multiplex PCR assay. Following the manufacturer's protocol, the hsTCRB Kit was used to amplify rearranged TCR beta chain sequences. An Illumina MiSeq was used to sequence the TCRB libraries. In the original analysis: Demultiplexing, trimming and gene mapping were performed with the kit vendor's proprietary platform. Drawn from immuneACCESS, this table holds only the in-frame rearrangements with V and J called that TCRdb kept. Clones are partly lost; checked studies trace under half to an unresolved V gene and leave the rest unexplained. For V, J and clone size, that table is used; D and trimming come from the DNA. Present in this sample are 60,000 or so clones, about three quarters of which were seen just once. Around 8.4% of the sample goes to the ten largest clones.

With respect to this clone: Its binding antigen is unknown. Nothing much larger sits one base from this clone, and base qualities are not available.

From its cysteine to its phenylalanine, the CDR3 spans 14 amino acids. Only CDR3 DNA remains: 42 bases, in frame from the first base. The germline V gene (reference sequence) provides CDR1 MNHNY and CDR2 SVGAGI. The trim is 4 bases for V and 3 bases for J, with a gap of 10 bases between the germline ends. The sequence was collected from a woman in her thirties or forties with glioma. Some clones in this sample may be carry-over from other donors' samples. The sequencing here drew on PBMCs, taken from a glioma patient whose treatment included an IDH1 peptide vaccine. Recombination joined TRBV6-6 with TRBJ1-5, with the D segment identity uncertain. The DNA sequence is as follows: TGTGCCAGCAGTTTATTGGAGGACAATCAGCCCCAGCATTTT. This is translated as CASSLLEDNQPQHF.